The count of the clone carrying this T cell receptor beta chain is one. These data are taken from a study of blood T cell repertoires in COVID-19. The wider study: Sources were T cells, B-cell-depleted T cells, or PBMCs; the material itself was cDNA or gDNA.

There are 17 residues in the CDR3. V was pared by 4 bases and J by 0 bases, with 6 bases of the junction left unmatched. CDR1 MNHNS and CDR2 SASEGT come from the germline V gene. The assay was immunoSEQ multiplex PCR, and TCRdb's table has in-frame clones only and misses some. The sample yields approximately 170,000 clones, roughly 90% seen once. The specimen was peripheral blood. The sequence derives from a man in his 60s with active or convalescent COVID-19. The chain employs TRBV6-1 and TRBJ2-2, with 9 bases that match TRBD1. The CDR3 region has the DNA TGTGCCAGCAGTGCCCGGGACAGGGTTCCGAACACCGGGGAGCTGTTTTTT. Translation gives CASSARDRVPNTGELFF.